This T cell receptor beta chain came from a study of CD8+ T cells in alopecia areata. Study in general: Treated patients' severity was scored by percentage of affected scalp area.

As for this clone: Other DNA sequences from this sample encode an identical CDR3 as well.

Isolated RNA was reverse transcribed into cDNA used as the sequencing template. Repertoires were generated with immunoSEQ multiplex PCR, while TCRdb's copy carries only in-frame clones and drops some. The repertoire includes 190,000 or so clones, roughly 50% of them detected once, and around an eighth sits in the top ten. Treatment indicated: oral pan-JAK inhibitor, 5-10 mg twice daily. V was shortened by 6 bases and J by 3 bases, with 6 bases between the two germline ends. CDR1 and CDR2 from the germline V gene are SEHNR and FQNEAQ (reference sequence). This CDR3 spans 11 amino acids. The TCR originated in a human donor with alopecia areata. The chain links TRBV7-9 to TRBJ2-7; D unclear. This specimen was CD8+ T cells sorted from blood, taken at week 24, from a patient treated with tofacitinib. CDR3: CASSPNYEQYF. CDR3 DNA: TGTGCCAGCAGTCCTAACTACGAGCAGTACTTC.